The subject of this entry is one TCR beta chain. The antigen remains unidentified. The sample originates from a study of radiotherapy plus CTLA-4 blockade in lung cancer. Looking at the study overall: Disease control was achieved by over 25% of patients, and objective responses by over 15%. Study observations and caveats: Clones derived from tumor TCRs expanded in blood after radiotherapy plus ipilimumab.

Using immunoSEQ multiplex PCR, the repertoire was profiled, and TCRdb retains in-frame clones only, with some absent. Here the sample spans about 99,000 clones, almost 90% being singletons. Germline CDR1 reads SGHRS; CDR2 reads YFSETQ. Trimming took 2 bases from V and 5 from J, leaving 13 bases between them. This CDR3 contains 14 residues. The genes are TRBV5-1 and TRBJ1-1, with D hard to call. Sequenced material: peripheral blood, taken from a patient treated with radiotherapy plus ipilimumab. This clonotype was obtained from a human donor with non-small cell lung cancer that progressed on radiotherapy plus ipilimumab. The CDR3 DNA sequence: TGCGCCAGCAGCTTAGGCGGGTTCTTTACTGAAGCTTTCTTT. It codes for CASSLGGFFTEAFF.